The entry that follows covers one T cell receptor beta chain sequence. The antigen is not known. The data were taken from a study of T-cell memory formation after mild COVID-19. General study results and limits: SARS-CoV-2 specificity of second-wave clones peaking day 37 was unconfirmed.

5'RACE with constant-segment primers built TCRalpha and TCRbeta cDNA libraries with UMIs. One entry per CDR3 protein, called by TCRdb with MiXCR from the 5' RACE reads. The table has 500,000 to 650,000 distinct CDR3 sequences, about 20% seen once. This CDR3 spans 15 amino acids. The ends were cut back, 0 bases at V and 7 bases at J, with 14 bases in the middle. Germline CDR1 is LGHNA and CDR2 is YNFKEQ. The rearrangement joins TRBV4-2 to TRBJ2-3; D perhaps matches TRBD1 (5 bases). The clonotype originates from an adult woman who had mild COVID-19 (a few samples of this study predate the infection). Cell type and time point are not known. The specimen sequenced was PBMCs or a T cell subset sorted from them (not recorded which). The DNA of the CDR3 is TGTGCCAGCAGCCAAGAGTTGGACACCCGCTATACGCAGTATTTT. This codes for CASSQELDTRYTQYF.